This T cell receptor beta chain was captured in a study of T cells in Graves' hyperthyroidism and ophthalmopathy (dated by TCRdb to 2018 to 2020). Regarding the complete study: A discovery cohort of about a hundred patients, 43 with Graves' ophthalmopathy and approximately 57 with stable Graves' hyperthyroidism, was used to find distinguishing TCR V-J signatures. Thyroid tissue and blood T-cell repertoires from several Graves' hyperthyroidism patients were also compared in the study. Following sampling, methimazole starting at 30 mg daily was given to hyperthyroidism patients, and high-dose intravenous methylprednisolone was given to ophthalmopathy patients. TCR Vbeta CDR3 sequencing of 120 to 150 peripheral blood samples (over 40 ophthalmopathy, around 80 hyperthyroidism and roughly 17 progressor patients) is reported in the paper. The 100 discovery patients were divided at random into training and test sets in a 7:3 ratio. An independent validation cohort of under 20 hyperthyroidism patients and approximately 17 patients who later progressed to ophthalmopathy tested prospective prediction of ophthalmopathy.

Amplification of TCR beta CDR3 regions was carried out from RNA transcripts. The first round of RT-PCR for the TCR CDR3 was performed with the HTBI primer set and the Qiagen OneStep RT-PCR kit. Libraries were constructed in a second round of multiplex PCR, after which size selection and purification were carried out. Sequencing of the libraries was done on an Illumina HiSeq2000 using paired-end 100 bp reads. As for the original processing: SOAPnuke was used to process the raw data, with reads discarded if the reads contained adapters or uncalled bases, had a mean Phred below 15, or lacked an exact constant-primer or identifier match. COPE v1.2.5 was used to merge the high-quality paired reads, and each unique nucleotide sequence was defined as a clonotype. MiTCR v1.1 was used to align clonotypes to the IMGT TRBV, TRBD and TRBJ reference segments. Analysis was restricted to V-J combinations with a frequency above 0.0001, which covered 98% to 99.2% of repertoires. A TCS score was defined as the ratio of F50 (clonal expansion) to E x V (chaos), with BLOSUM62-based TCRdist applied between CDR3 peptides within each V-J. Welch's t-statistics and random forest reduced roughly 530 V-J features to roughly 13, which were used in a naive Bayes classifier (R e1071). The similarity between thyroid and blood repertoires was quantified using the Morisita-Horn index. The raw public data were reprocessed by TCRdb itself: fastp quality trimming at Q25, MiXCR clonotype calling, in-frame beta chains only. Each CDR3 protein appears once, grouped with its most common genes and DNA. The V and J calls and clone size come from TCRdb's table, not from the authors' own analysis. For this sample there are 450,000 to 700,000 distinct CDR3 sequences; roughly 46% appear just once. The ten most abundant clones make up about 7.8% of the sample.

A remark on this clonotype: Its antigen is unknown. No base-level quality is on record; no much larger clone is a single base apart.

Stable Graves' hyperthyroidism was defined as the absence of progression to ophthalmopathy over 18 months of follow-up. Hyperthyroidism patients were newly diagnosed, had a disease duration of under 2 months, and were aged 18 to 65 years. Patients with uncontrolled infections, other autoimmune diseases, pregnancy or lactation were excluded. Diagnoses were established on the basis of clinical symptoms, serum thyroxine and TRAb, thyroid ultrasound, and orbital computed tomography. Total RNA was extracted using Trizol reagent, and RNA quality was assessed on an Agilent 2100 Bioanalyzer. Counted from cysteine to phenylalanine, this CDR3 has 14 amino acids. Here the CDR3 DNA is all that survives: 42 bases in frame from base 1. A distance of 21 bases separates the germline ends of V and J, which lose 10 bases and 5 bases respectively. From the germline V gene, CDR1 is MGHDK and CDR2 is SYGVNS. What the authors observed across the whole study: Ophthalmopathy was separated from stable hyperthyroidism by a 13 V-J signature model, with around 88% sensitivity and 81% to 82% specificity obtained in cross-validation and 80%/75% obtained in testing. In validation, the model predicted progression to ophthalmopathy with about 71% sensitivity and 72% to 85% specificity, a median of around six months before onset. Most expanded thyroid clonotypes (frequency above 0.001) were also found in blood, which suggests that blood repertoires may mirror thyroid immune responses. No statistical method was used to set the sample size in advance, and investigators knew the group allocation.

The V and J genes are TRBV25-1 and TRBJ2-7, with TRBD1 perhaps the D gene, on 6 matching bases. Sequencing used peripheral blood or thyroid tissue (not recorded which). This clonotype was obtained from a woman between 18 and 29 years old with Graves' hyperthyroidism. The CDR3 reads as follows: CATADRLGEDEQYF. Here is the DNA: TGTGCCACAGCAGACAGGCTCGGTGAGGACGAGCAGTACTTC.